This TCR beta chain derives from a study of cytomegalovirus exposure and HLA in healthy donors. Points from the study as a whole: Productive status was seen about 90% or about 30% of the time for most TCR beta V segments in an earlier analysis. HLA alleles were associated with 16,000 or so TCR beta sequences in a later analysis at 0.05 false discovery rate. Clonal expansion, a later analysis showed, was greater in HLA-associated TCR beta chains than in equally common others.

The study ran its PCR with 60 Vbeta and 13 Jbeta primers. Study processing details: Some 11 million of the about 80 million unique TCR beta chains counted in a later analysis were shared. Assay used: immunoSEQ multiplex PCR; TCRdb lists only in-frame clones, some missing. From that table come the V and J calls and clone size; the DNA was used to work out D and trimming. Of 100,000 to 150,000 clones in the sample, 80% to 90% were seen once. J was trimmed by 7 bases and V by 5 bases; bases with no gene match: 8. This CDR3 is 16 amino acids long. The germline V gene has CDR1 LGHNT and CDR2 FRNRAP. With respect to this clone: Its specificity is unknown.

The source of this sequence is a woman aged 40 to 55 in good health and CMV-seropositive. Sequenced sample: PBMCs. This chain links TRBV12-5 with TRBJ2-1; the match to TRBD2 covers 13 bases. The CDR3 coding sequence is TGTGCTAGTGGTATGGGACTAGCGGGACTATCGAATGAGCAGTTCTTC. Encoded protein: CASGMGLAGLSNEQFF.